The rows below give T cell receptor beta chains drawn from one sample of a study of cytomegalovirus exposure and HLA in healthy donors. Sequencing was performed with immunoSEQ multiplex PCR; in TCRdb, only in-frame clones are kept and a portion is missing. This table has approximately 260,000 clones, approximately 84% appearing once. The sequencing input was PBMCs. The source of these receptors is a woman in her twenties or thirties in good health and CMV-seropositive. Each CDR3 is given with its conserved first and last residue. D genes are given only for firm matches. Size tells how often a clone was seen (once, few, many) or the class of an expanded clone, and some rows leave it out.

once	TRBV27	TRBJ2-1	.	CAGSLSWSSIGNEQFF	TGTGCCGGCAGTTTATCTTGGTCTAGCATAGGCAATGAGCAGTTCTTC
.	TRBV30	TRBJ1-1	TRBD1	CAWSVGTGTEAFF	TGTGCCTGGAGTGTAGGGACAGGGACTGAAGCTTTCTTT
.	TRBV10-3	TRBJ2-7	TRBD2	CAITPIAGTYEQYF	TGTGCCATCACCCCGATAGCGGGAACCTACGAGCAGTACTTC
once	TRBV5-1	TRBJ2-1	.	CASSAGTGYNEQFF	TGCGCCAGCAGCGCCGGGACTGGCTACAATGAGCAGTTCTTC
.	TRBV19	TRBJ1-1	.	CASRITGMNTEAFF	TGTGCCAGTAGGATAACAGGGATGAACACTGAAGCTTTCTTT
.	TRBV30	TRBJ1-1	TRBD1	CAWLQGTEAFF	TGTGCCTGGTTACAGGGGACTGAAGCTTTCTTT
.	TRBV4-1	TRBJ1-1	TRBD1	CASSLRTGDTEAFF	TGCGCCAGCAGCCTCCGGACAGGGGACACTGAAGCTTTCTTT
.	TRBV5-4	TRBJ2-1	TRBD2	CASSPRTSGILNQQFF	TGTGCCAGCAGCCCGAGGACTAGCGGGATTTTGAATCAGCAGTTCTTC
.	TRBV5-1	TRBJ2-7	TRBD1	CASKQGGSYEQYF	TGCGCCAGCAAACAGGGGGGTTCCTACGAGCAGTACTTC
.	TRBV5-1	TRBJ2-1	TRBD2	CASSLEGLAGVNEQFF	TGCGCCAGCAGCTTGGAAGGACTAGCGGGAGTTAATGAGCAGTTCTTC
.	TRBV2	TRBJ1-1	.	CASGHGGAFLGTEAFF	TGTGCCAGCGGACACGGTGGGGCGTTTCTGGGCACTGAAGCTTTCTTT
.	TRBV28	TRBJ2-1	TRBD2	CAIQRGLAGYSYNEQFF	TGTGCCATCCAGAGGGGACTAGCGGGATACTCCTACAATGAGCAGTTCTTC
.	TRBV11-1	TRBJ1-3	.	CASSLFGATGNTIYF	TGTGCCAGCAGCTTATTTGGGGCCACCGGAAACACCATATATTTT
.	TRBV2	TRBJ1-2	TRBD1	CASRQGARGYTF	TGTGCCAGCAGGCAGGGGGCGCGCGGCTACACCTTC
.	TRBV7-2	TRBJ2-7	.	CASSLGPGESYEQYF	TGTGCCAGCAGCTTAGGTCCGGGGGAATCCTACGAGCAGTACTTC
once	TRBV6-6	TRBJ2-7	.	CASSYYGGSYEQYF	TGTGCCAGCAGTTACTACGGGGGATCGTACGAGCAGTACTTC
.	TRBV6-5	TRBJ1-1	.	CASSYSPGGNTEAFF	TGTGCCAGCAGTTACTCGCCCGGGGGGAACACTGAAGCTTTCTTT
.	TRBV7-8	TRBJ1-5	TRBD1	CASRQGAGQPQHF	TGTGCCAGCAGACAGGGGGCCGGGCAGCCCCAGCATTTT
many	TRBV18	TRBJ1-2	.	CASSPGQQNYGYTF	TGTGCCAGCTCACCGGGGCAACAAAACTATGGCTACACCTTC
.	TRBV6-1	TRBJ1-1	.	CASSERSYSAVIEAFF	TGTGCCAGCAGTGAGCGGTCTTACTCCGCGGTTATTGAAGCTTTCTTT
.	TRBV6-6	TRBJ2-6	.	CASSYTREAGANVLTF	TGTGCCAGCAGTTACACCAGGGAGGCTGGGGCCAACGTCCTGACTTTC
.	TRBV27	TRBJ2-1	.	CASSAGSSYNEQFF	TGTGCCAGCAGTGCAGGCAGCTCCTACAATGAGCAGTTCTTC
.	TRBV11-2	TRBJ2-5	.	CASSPKETQYF	TGTGCCAGCAGCCCTAAAGAGACCCAGTACTTC
few	TRBV28	TRBJ1-5	TRBD1	CASSQGQGYHQPQHF	TGTGCCAGCAGCCAGGGACAGGGTTATCATCAGCCCCAGCATTTT
.	TRBV11-2	TRBJ1-1	TRBD1	CASSWWDSSAFF	TGTGCCAGCAGCTGGTGGGACAGTTCGGCTTTCTTT
.	TRBV5-1	TRBJ2-1	.	CASSPGTFYNEQFF	TGCGCCAGCAGCCCCGGGACTTTTTACAATGAGCAGTTCTTC
once	TRBV15	TRBJ2-7	.	CATSGKKTSEQYF	TGTGCCACCAGCGGTAAAAAAACCAGTGAGCAGTACTTC
.	TRBV7-9	TRBJ2-7	TRBD1	CASSLSDRVSYEQYF	TGTGCCAGCAGCTTATCCGACAGGGTATCCTACGAGCAGTACTTC
.	TRBV7-2	TRBJ2-1	.	CASSRAGPYNEQFF	TGTGCCAGCAGCAGAGCGGGCCCCTACAATGAGCAGTTCTTC
.	TRBV6-1	TRBJ1-2	.	CASSETDTTYGYTF	TGTGCCAGCAGCGAGACCGACACGACCTATGGCTACACCTTC
.	TRBV27	TRBJ1-5	TRBD1	CASSLEGAWNQPQHF	TGTGCCAGCAGTTTAGAGGGGGCCTGGAATCAGCCCCAGCATTTT
.	TRBV5-1	TRBJ1-2	.	CASSLELSLGYTF	TGCGCCAGCAGCTTGGAACTGAGTTTAGGCTACACCTTC
.	TRBV7-9	TRBJ1-5	.	CASSLVQDQPQHF	TGTGCCAGCAGCTTAGTACAGGATCAGCCCCAGCATTTT
.	TRBV11-3	TRBJ2-1	.	CASSSGVSYNEQFF	TGTGCCAGCAGCTCGGGAGTTTCCTACAATGAGCAGTTCTTC
once	TRBV11-3	TRBJ2-1	TRBD2	CASSLDPGEGSEQFF	TGTGCCAGCAGCTTAGATCCGGGGGAGGGCAGTGAGCAGTTCTTC
.	TRBV5-1	TRBJ1-2	TRBD1	CASSESTGFDGYTF	TGCGCCAGCAGCGAATCGACAGGGTTCGATGGCTACACCTTC
.	TRBV9	TRBJ2-3	.	CASSVATGILKDTQYF	TGTGCCAGCAGCGTAGCTACAGGGATCCTCAAGGATACGCAGTATTTT
.	TRBV18	TRBJ2-7	.	CASSPYGSSYEQYF	TGTGCCAGCTCACCCTACGGGAGCTCCTACGAGCAGTACTTC
.	TRBV28	TRBJ1-4	.	CASRRSPEKLFF	TGTGCCAGCAGGCGATCCCCAGAAAAACTGTTTTTT
.	TRBV14	TRBJ2-2	TRBD1	CASSQYPGQQNTGELFF	TGTGCCAGCAGCCAGTATCCGGGACAGCAGAACACCGGGGAGCTGTTTTTT
.	TRBV4-1	TRBJ2-7	TRBD2	CASSQGLAGGDEQYF	TGCGCCAGCAGCCAAGGACTAGCGGGAGGTGATGAGCAGTACTTC
once	TRBV30	TRBJ2-1	TRBD2	CAWSVKGTRFDEQFF	TGTGCCTGGAGTGTAAAAGGGACTAGATTCGATGAGCAGTTCTTC